Included here is one T cell receptor beta chain sequence, with context. As yet, its antigen is unknown. This sample was taken from a study of radiotherapy plus CTLA-4 blockade in lung cancer. Notes on the study in general: After radiotherapy and ipilimumab, tumor-derived clones expanded in peripheral blood.

Profiled with immunoSEQ multiplex PCR; TCRdb holds only in-frame clones, not every one. Of about 68,000 clones listed, roughly 78% were seen once; the top ten hold 10%. The CDR3 length is 16 residues. V lost 0 bases to trimming and J lost 0 bases; unmatched junction nucleotides: 2. Germline V gives CDR1 SGHRS, CDR2 YFSETQ. This sample comprised peripheral blood, obtained from a patient treated with radiotherapy plus ipilimumab. This chain uses TRBV5-1 with TRBJ1-1, with TRBD1 identical over 10 bases. The TCR comes from a human donor with non-small cell lung cancer who had a complete response to radiotherapy plus ipilimumab. The CDR3 sequence: CASSLEGTGVNTEAFF. The CDR3 nucleotides read TGCGCCAGCAGCTTGGAGGGGACAGGGGTGAACACTGAAGCTTTCTTT.